These 20 T cell receptor beta chains originate from one sample sequenced in a study of blood T cell repertoires in COVID-19. Sequencing was performed with immunoSEQ multiplex PCR; in TCRdb, only in-frame clones are kept and a portion is missing. The data hold roughly 230,000 clones, with approximately 89% observed a single time. The sequencing input was PBMCs or T cells enriched from blood (not recorded which). Receptor source: a woman in her 30s with acute COVID-19.

This chain links TRBV19 with TRBJ1-2, with D possibly being TRBD1 (5 bases). Looked up from germline, CDR1 is LNHDA and CDR2 is SQIVND (reference sequence). Trimming cost V 10 bases and J 6 bases, with 18 bases left between them. The CDR3 covers 13 residues. CDR3 in amino acids: CATWDLRGNGYTF. CDR3 nucleotide sequence: TGTGCCACCTGGGACCTCCGCGGGAATGGCTACACCTTC.

The rearrangement joins TRBV28 to TRBJ2-7; perhaps TRBD1 as D (6 bases). The length of the CDR3 is 14 residues. The germline V gene encodes CDR1 MDHEN and CDR2 SYDVKM. V was pared by 5 bases and J by 2 bases, with 13 bases between. CDR3 residues: CASSVLQGTYEQYF. The CDR3 region has the DNA TGTGCCAGCAGTGTCCTACAGGGTACCTACGAGCAGTACTTC.

J is TRBJ1-4 and V is TRBV7-8, with TRBD1 identical over 7 bases. The length of the CDR3 is 15 residues. Germline values: CDR1 SGHVS, CDR2 FQNEAQ. The J segment lost 7 bases and the V segment lost 6 bases, leaving 11 bases of the junction unmatched. CDR3 nucleotide sequence: TGTGCCAGCAGTTATTCCGGGACAGCGGGTGAAAAACTGTTTTTT. The encoded protein is CASSYSGTAGEKLFF.

About this clone: It is likely a read error: a sequence one base away is far more abundant. This chain connects TRBV28 to TRBJ1-1, with D tentatively TRBD1 (5 bases). This CDR3 region has 12 residues. V gave up 3 bases and J gave up 4 bases, with 6 bases separating them. Germline CDR1 MDHEN, CDR2 SYDVKM. The CDR3 region has the DNA TGTGCCAGCAGTTTGGGGCGCACTGAAGCTTTCTTT. It is translated as CASSLGRTEAFF.

The chain employs TRBV7-2 and TRBJ2-7, with D possibly matching TRBD1 (6 bases). The germline V gene encodes CDR1 SGHTA and CDR2 FQGNSA. The ends were cut back, 3 bases at V and 5 bases at J, with 20 bases in the middle. CDR3 size: 16 residues. In nucleotides, the CDR3 is TGTGCCAGCAGCTTCGATGGAAGACAGGCCCTCGACGAGCAGTACTTC. It specifies CASSFDGRQALDEQYF.

The V call is TRBV7-9, the J call TRBJ2-7, with a possible D match to TRBD2 (6 bases). The CDR3 is 12 residues long. Trimming shortened V by 5 bases and J by 2 bases, and 7 bases separated the two germline ends. The V gene's germline CDR1 is SEHNR and CDR2 FQNEAQ (reference sequence). This chain's CDR3 is CASSAGPYEQYF. CDR3 DNA: TGTGCCAGCAGCGCGGGACCCTACGAGCAGTACTTC.

V gene TRBV18 combines with J gene TRBJ2-7; D perhaps matches TRBD1 (5 bases). The length of the CDR3 is 15 residues. Germline CDR1 reads KGHSH; CDR2 reads LQKENI. Trimming took off 0 bases at V and 1 base at J, with 10 bases between the two ends. The CDR3 nucleotides are TGTGCCAGCTCACCACCGATAGGGGCATCCTACGAGCAGTACTTC. Translated: CASSPPIGASYEQYF.

The chain uses TRBV7-6 and TRBJ2-1; TRBD2 matches 9 bases. With V trimmed by 1 base and J by 8 bases, 9 bases remained unmatched. Germline lookup yields CDR1 SGHVS and CDR2 FNYEAQ. The length of the CDR3 is 16 residues. The CDR3 spells CASSLGASGVIYEQFF. The CDR3 DNA is TGTGCCAGCAGCTTAGGGGCTAGCGGGGTAATATATGAGCAGTTCTTC.

The chain uses TRBV9 and TRBJ2-1; 9 bases match TRBD1. This CDR3 contains 20 residues. The V and J ends lost 0 bases and 1 base, in that order; junction bases with no gene match: 14. Germline CDR1 is SGDLS and CDR2 is YYNGEE. CDR3 DNA sequence: TGTGCCAGCAGCGTAGAGGGTAACCCGGGACAGGGAAATTCCTACAATGAGCAGTTCTTC. It encodes CASSVEGNPGQGNSYNEQFF.

V and J are TRBV29-1 and TRBJ1-1, with a tentative D call TRBD1 (6 bases). Germline V lookup: CDR1 SQVTM, CDR2 ANQGSEA. V shed 3 bases and J shed 7 bases, with 21 bases lying between them. CDR3 length: 15 residues. In DNA, the CDR3 is TGCAGCGTTGAGGGGGGGGCAGTTGGAATTCGTGAAGCTTTCTTT. Translated: CSVEGGAVGIREAFF.

V is TRBV25-1 and J is TRBJ2-7; D is undetermined. The CDR3 is 14 amino acids. The germline V gene has CDR1 MGHDK and CDR2 SYGVNS. Trimming left V 6 bases short and J 2 bases short, with 14 bases between. CDR3 in amino acids: CASRASGDAYEQYF. DNA for the CDR3: TGTGCCAGCAGGGCCTCTGGAGACGCCTACGAGCAGTACTTC.

The V call is TRBV11-2, the J call TRBJ1-2; D is uncertain. This CDR3 contains 14 residues. The V end lost 2 bases, the J end lost 0 bases, and 7 bases lay between the germline ends. Germline V lookup: CDR1 SGHAT, CDR2 FQNNGV. CDR3 loop: CASSLQQTNYGYTF. The CDR3 nucleotides are TGTGCCAGCAGCTTACAACAGACTAACTATGGCTACACCTTC.

This clone was observed a single time. V and J are TRBV19 and TRBJ2-7, with D perhaps TRBD2 (7 bases). Germline loops: CDR1 LNHDA, CDR2 SQIVND (reference sequence). V lost 10 bases and J lost 5, with 24 bases in between. The CDR3 is 15 amino acids. CDR3 in amino acids: CATQSGGGRPNEQYF. For the CDR3, the DNA is TGTGCCACCCAATCGGGGGGCGGTCGACCGAACGAGCAGTACTTC.

The sample holds one count of this clone. The chain uses TRBV6-5 and TRBJ2-7; 7 bases align to TRBD2. The V and J ends lost 2 bases and 7 bases, in that order; junction bases with no gene match: 8. The CDR3 spans 14 residues. Germline-derived CDR1 and CDR2 are MNHEY and SVGAGI. CDR3 coding DNA: TGTGCCAGCAGTTACCTCCAGGGAGGGAGAGAGCAGTACTTC. Translation: CASSYLQGGREQYF.

The chain recombines TRBV30 with TRBJ2-7, with 7 bases fitting TRBD2. V lost 3 bases to trimming and J lost 3 bases; unmatched junction nucleotides: 5. This CDR3 spans 13 amino acids. Germline V gene sequence: CDR1 GTSNPN, CDR2 SVGIG (reference sequence). The CDR3 nucleotides read TGTGCCTGGAGCCCCGGCGGGGGCTACGAGCAGTACTTC. It translates to CAWSPGGGYEQYF.

The CDR3 DNA reads as TGTGCCAGCCGTATCACAGATCTTACTAACTATGGCTACACCTTC. It encodes CASRITDLTNYGYTF. The rearrangement links TRBV18 to TRBJ1-2, with D unclear. This CDR3 is built from 15 residues. V was clipped by 8 bases and J by 0 bases, with 16 bases between them. Germline CDR1 and CDR2: KGHSH and LQKENI.

The J gene is TRBJ2-7, the V gene TRBV4-3; 11 bases line up with TRBD2. CDR1 is LGHNA and CDR2 is YSLEER in the germline V gene. The CDR3 consists of 15 residues. J was trimmed by 7 bases and V by 0 bases; bases with no gene match: 5. The CDR3 here is CASSQDLIAGGEQYF. The CDR3 DNA is TGCGCCAGCAGCCAAGATCTCATAGCGGGGGGGGAGCAGTACTTC.

This sequence joins TRBV7-2 and TRBJ1-6, with a weak D call TRBD1 (5 bases). The CDR3 spans 16 residues. With 5 bases removed from V and 3 bases from J, the gap between germline ends came to 14 bases. The germline CDR1 and CDR2 sequences are SGHTA and FQGNSA. The CDR3, as DNA: TGTGCCAGCAGCCCCTGGACACCTTTCTATAATTCACCCCTCCACTTT. Translating it yields CASSPWTPFYNSPLHF.

The CDR3 here is CASSLAGISGNTIYF. CDR3 DNA sequence: TGTGCCAGCAGCTTGGCGGGGATCTCTGGAAACACCATATATTTT. V is TRBV5-4 and J is TRBJ1-3, with D uncertain. This CDR3 region has 15 residues. The germline gives CDR1 SGHNT, CDR2 YYREEE (reference sequence). Trimming took off 0 bases at V and 0 bases at J, with 7 bases between the two ends.

The J gene is TRBJ2-2, the V gene TRBV5-1; a possible D gene is TRBD2 (5 bases). The CDR3 spans 14 residues. Germline-derived CDR1 and CDR2 are SGHRS and YFSETQ. The ends were cut back, 4 bases at V and 6 bases at J, with 13 bases in the middle. This CDR3 reads CASSGGPWSGELFF. CDR3 coding DNA: TGCGCCAGCAGCGGCGGGCCTTGGTCCGGGGAGCTGTTTTTT. The entire variable domain, with the rest obtained from reference TRBV5-1 and TRBJ2-2, is as follows: KAGVTQTPRYLIKTRGQQVTLSCSPISGHRSVSWYQQTPGQGLQFLFEYFSETQRNKGNFPGRFSGRQFSNSRSEMNVSTLELGDSALYLCASSGGPWSGELFFGEGSRLTVL.